Below, one T cell receptor beta chain is given with its context. Its target is not known. The sample comes from a study of cytotoxic CD8 clonotypes in ibrutinib-treated CLL. The assay was immunoSEQ multiplex PCR, and TCRdb's table has in-frame clones only and misses some. This table holds about 56,000 clones, 50% to 70% found once. Notes on the study in general: Circulating CD8+ T-cell counts were tracked by baseline clonality, which exceeded that of age-matched healthy donors.

The V gene lost 4 bases and the J gene lost 0 bases, with 13 bases spanning the gap. The CDR3 is 15 amino acids. The germline V gene encodes CDR1 SGHAT and CDR2 FQDESV (reference sequence). V gene TRBV11-1 combines with J gene TRBJ2-7; weak D call: TRBD2 (6 bases). The receptor comes from a human donor with chronic lymphocytic leukemia. Sequenced here: PBMCs, sampled after 24 months of ibrutinib treatment. The CDR3, as DNA: TGTGCCAGCAGCTCTAAGCGGCGGGGCTCCTACGAGCAGTACTTC. Translating gives CASSSKRRGSYEQYF.